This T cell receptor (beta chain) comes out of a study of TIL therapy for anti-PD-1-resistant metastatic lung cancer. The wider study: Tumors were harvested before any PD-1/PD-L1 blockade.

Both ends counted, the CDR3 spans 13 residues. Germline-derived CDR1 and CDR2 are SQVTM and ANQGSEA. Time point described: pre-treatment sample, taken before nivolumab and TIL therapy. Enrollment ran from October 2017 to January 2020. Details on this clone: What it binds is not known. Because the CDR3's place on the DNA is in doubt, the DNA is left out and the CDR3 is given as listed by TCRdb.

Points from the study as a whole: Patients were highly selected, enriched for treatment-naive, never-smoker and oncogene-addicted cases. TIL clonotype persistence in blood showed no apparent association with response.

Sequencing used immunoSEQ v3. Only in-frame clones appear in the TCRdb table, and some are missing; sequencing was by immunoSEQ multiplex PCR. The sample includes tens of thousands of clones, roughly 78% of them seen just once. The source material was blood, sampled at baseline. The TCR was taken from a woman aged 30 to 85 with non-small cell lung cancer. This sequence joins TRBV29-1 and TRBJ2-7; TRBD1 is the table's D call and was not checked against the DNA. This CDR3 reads CSVEVGPGTEFYF.